The next 10 T cell receptor beta chains were all read from a single sample in a study of early T cells in non-severe SARS-CoV-2 infection. TCRdb called the 5' RACE reads again in MiXCR, with one record for every CDR3 protein. The repertoire consists of approximately 67,000 distinct CDR3 sequences, with 8% to 9.5% occurring once and the leading ten covering 3.2%. Sequenced material: whole blood. The receptors come from an adult who was a healthcare worker with PCR-confirmed SARS-CoV-2 infection or an uninfected control (not recorded which).

This chain uses TRBV9 with TRBJ2-5; D is ambiguous. The CDR3 loop spans 15 amino acids. CDR1 SGDLS and CDR2 YYNGEE come from the germline V gene. The V and J ends lost 4 bases and 3 bases respectively, with 16 bases between them. CDR3 sequence reads: CASSSRAPMEETQYF. As DNA, the CDR3 is TGTGCCAGCAGCTCCCGGGCCCCAATGGAAGAGACCCAGTACTTC. The whole variable domain, remainder taken from reference TRBV9 and TRBJ2-5, is DSGVTQTPKHLITATGQRVTLRCSPRSGDLSVYWYQQSLDQGLQFLIQYYNGEERAKGNILERFSAQQFPDLHSELNLSSLELGDSALYFCASSSRAPMEETQYFGPGTRLLVL.

This clonotype was observed a handful of times. The V gene is TRBV4-3, the J gene TRBJ2-7; D gene unclear. The germline CDR1 and CDR2 sequences are LGHNA and YSLEER. The CDR3 is 14 residues long. V lost 0 bases to trimming and J lost 0 bases, with 6 bases between them. This chain's CDR3 is CASSQEPRSYEQYF. In DNA, the CDR3 is TGCGCCAGCAGCCAAGAGCCACGCTCCTACGAGCAGTACTTC.

This clonotype was detected ten times or more. The CDR3 here is CASSPVQVDLYEQYF. The CDR3 nucleotides read TGTGCCAGCTCACCCGTACAAGTAGATCTCTACGAGCAGTACTTC. V and J are TRBV18 and TRBJ2-7; D unclear. Looked up from germline, CDR1 is KGHSH and CDR2 is LQKENI. Trimming left V 3 bases short and J 3 bases short, with 15 bases between. The CDR3 is made up of 15 amino acids.

At least ten counts were recorded for this clonotype. J is TRBJ2-7 and V is TRBV11-2; D perhaps matches TRBD2 (5 bases). The CDR3 covers 17 residues. V lost 5 bases and J 0 bases, leaving 20 bases between the germline ends. CDR1 is SGHAT, CDR2 FQNNGV, per germline. In DNA, the CDR3 is TGTGCCAGCAGCCCCATCGCGAGGACTCGTAGCTCCTACGAGCAGTACTTC. Its protein product is CASSPIARTRSSYEQYF.

This clonotype showed up many times. The CDR3 region is CSARAGTSGWNEQFF. The CDR3 coding sequence is TGCAGTGCTAGAGCCGGGACTAGCGGGTGGAATGAGCAGTTCTTC. The rearrangement links TRBV20-1 to TRBJ2-1; 12 positions match TRBD2. J was trimmed by 7 bases and V by 1 base; bases with no gene match: 5. The germline gives CDR1 DFQATT, CDR2 SNEGSKA (reference sequence). This CDR3 comprises 15 residues.

This clonotype has a count of ten or more. The DNA for the CDR3 is TGTGCCAGCAGGGCCCTATCGACTGAAAATTCACCCCTCCACTTT. As protein: CASRALSTENSPLHF. The V and J genes are TRBV2 and TRBJ1-6, with D hard to call. The CDR3 is made up of 15 amino acids. Germline loops: CDR1 SNHLY, CDR2 FYNNEI. Between the trimmed V and J ends, which lost 6 bases and 7 bases, there was a span of 16 bases.

This clonotype has at least ten counts. The V call is TRBV20-1, the J call TRBJ2-3; 7 positions match TRBD2. This CDR3 region has 16 residues. Germline CDR1 and CDR2: DFQATT and SNEGSKA (reference sequence). With 2 bases clipped from V and 0 bases from J, the junction kept 8 bases outside the gene matches. This CDR3 reads CSARHIGRPSTDTQYF. In DNA form, the CDR3 reads TGCAGTGCTAGACATATCGGGAGGCCTAGCACAGATACGCAGTATTTT.

This clonotype was seen repeatedly, ten times or more. The rearrangement links TRBV29-1 to TRBJ2-2, with unresolved D. Trimming took 0 bases from V and 6 from J, leaving 11 bases between them. This CDR3 contains 14 residues. Germline loops: CDR1 SQVTM, CDR2 ANQGSEA. This CDR3 reads CSVEDLTRAGELFF. CDR3 nucleotide sequence: TGCAGCGTTGAAGATCTTACGCGAGCCGGGGAGCTGTTTTTT.

This clonotype was counted many times. The J gene is TRBJ2-2, the V gene TRBV7-3; D not resolved. Germline CDR1 SGHTA, CDR2 FQGTGA. Deletions cut 5 bases from V and 9 bases from J, with 13 bases between. The CDR3 totals 13 residues. The CDR3 bases are TGTGCCAGCAGCCCACCGACCCGCAGGGAGCTGTTTTTT. It specifies CASSPPTRRELFF.

Ten or more counts support this clonotype. The CDR3 region is CASSPRADYEQYF. The CDR3, as DNA: TGTGCCAGCAGCCCCCGGGCTGACTACGAGCAGTACTTC. This sequence joins TRBV7-2 and TRBJ2-7; no firm D call. Germline CDR1 reads SGHTA; CDR2 reads FQGNSA. Trimming shortened V by 5 bases and J by 3 bases, and 11 bases separated the two germline ends. The CDR3 sequence is 13 residues long.